The 5 T cell receptor beta chains in this list originate from one sample, sequenced in a study of shared clonotypes between healthy human individuals. Terminally differentiated effector memory CD45RA+ cells were excluded from the naive CD8 cells, which were CD45RO-negative and positively selected for CCR7. Generated by immunoSEQ multiplex PCR, the TCRdb table keeps only in-frame clones and is missing some. Of around 2,000,000 clones listed, over 85% are singletons. The source material was naive CD8+ T cells sorted from blood. Source of these receptors: a man between 18 and 29 years old in good health.

J is TRBJ2-7 and V is TRBV11-2; the D call may be TRBD1 or TRBD2 (5 bases each). The CDR3 length is 15 residues. Looked up from germline, CDR1 is SGHAT and CDR2 is FQNNGV. Trimming left V 4 bases short and J 1 base short, with 14 bases between. CDR3 sequence reads: CASSSLGESSYEQYF. In DNA, the CDR3 is TGTGCCAGCAGCTCCTTGGGGGAGTCGTCCTACGAGCAGTACTTC.

The genes are TRBV6-4 and TRBJ2-3; TRBD2 agrees at 12 bases. Germline loops: CDR1 MRHNA, CDR2 SNTAGT. V dropped 0 bases and J dropped 2; count of bases not matched to a gene: 6. This CDR3 region has 18 residues. DNA of the CDR3: TGTGCCAGCAGTGACTCGGAGACTAGCGGGGGCCTCACAGATACGCAGTATTTT. Amino acids: CASSDSETSGGLTDTQYF.

The chain links TRBV6-6 to TRBJ2-7, with D hard to call. V lost 5 bases and J lost 3, with 11 bases in between. CDR1 is MNHNY and CDR2 is SVGAGI in the germline V gene (reference sequence). CDR3 length equals 13 residues. The CDR3, as DNA: TGTGCCAGCAGTCCTACCCCAGGCTACGAGCAGTACTTC. Residues: CASSPTPGYEQYF.

The rearrangement uses TRBV15 and TRBJ2-1, with unresolved D. The germline V gene encodes CDR1 LNHNV and CDR2 YYDKDF (reference sequence). CDR3 length: 12 residues. Trimming pared 6 bases from V and 12 bases from J, leaving 15 bases between. The CDR3 DNA sequence: TGTGCCACCAGTCCGAAAAAAGTTGGGCAGTTCTTC. The encoded protein is CATSPKKVGQFF.

The V and J genes are TRBV19 and TRBJ2-1, with a tentative D call TRBD1 (6 bases). This CDR3 is 13 amino acids long. The germline gives CDR1 LNHDA, CDR2 SQIVND (reference sequence). Trimming shortened V by 1 base and J by 8 bases, and 9 bases separated the two germline ends. The CDR3, as DNA: TGTGCCAGTAGTATAGGAGGGGGAGATGAGCAGTTCTTC. This sequence encodes CASSIGGGDEQFF.